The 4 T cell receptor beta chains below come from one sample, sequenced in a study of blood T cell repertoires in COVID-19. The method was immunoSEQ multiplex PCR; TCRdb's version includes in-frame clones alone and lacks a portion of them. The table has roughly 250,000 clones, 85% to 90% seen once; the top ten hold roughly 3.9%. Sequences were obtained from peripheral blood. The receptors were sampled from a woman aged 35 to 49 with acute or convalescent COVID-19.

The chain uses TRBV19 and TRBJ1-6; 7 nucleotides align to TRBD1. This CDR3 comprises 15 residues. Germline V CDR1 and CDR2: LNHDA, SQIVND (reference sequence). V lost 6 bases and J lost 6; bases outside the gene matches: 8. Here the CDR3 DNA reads TGTGCCAGTAGGTCGACAGGGACGATTAATTCACCCCTCCACTTT. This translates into CASRSTGTINSPLHF.

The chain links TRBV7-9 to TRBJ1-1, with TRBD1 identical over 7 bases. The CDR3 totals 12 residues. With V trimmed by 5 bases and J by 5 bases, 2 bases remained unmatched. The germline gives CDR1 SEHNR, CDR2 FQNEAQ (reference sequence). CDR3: CASSPTGTEAFF. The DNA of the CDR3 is TGTGCCAGCAGCCCGACAGGGACTGAAGCTTTCTTT.

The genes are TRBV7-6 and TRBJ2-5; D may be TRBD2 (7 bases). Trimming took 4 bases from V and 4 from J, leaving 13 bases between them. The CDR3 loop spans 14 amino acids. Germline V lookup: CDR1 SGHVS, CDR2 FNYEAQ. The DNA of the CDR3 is TGTGCCAGCAGCTATGGGGGGGCCATAGAGACCCAGTACTTC. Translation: CASSYGGAIETQYF.

CDR3 region: CAISESAGSNTGELFF. The CDR3 DNA is TGTGCCATCAGTGAGTCGGCGGGATCGAACACCGGGGAGCTGTTTTTT. This chain links TRBV10-3 with TRBJ2-2, with D tentatively TRBD2 (6 bases). This CDR3 is 16 amino acids long. V was clipped by 0 bases and J by 0 bases, with 8 bases between them. CDR1 is ENHRY and CDR2 is SYGVKD in the germline V gene.